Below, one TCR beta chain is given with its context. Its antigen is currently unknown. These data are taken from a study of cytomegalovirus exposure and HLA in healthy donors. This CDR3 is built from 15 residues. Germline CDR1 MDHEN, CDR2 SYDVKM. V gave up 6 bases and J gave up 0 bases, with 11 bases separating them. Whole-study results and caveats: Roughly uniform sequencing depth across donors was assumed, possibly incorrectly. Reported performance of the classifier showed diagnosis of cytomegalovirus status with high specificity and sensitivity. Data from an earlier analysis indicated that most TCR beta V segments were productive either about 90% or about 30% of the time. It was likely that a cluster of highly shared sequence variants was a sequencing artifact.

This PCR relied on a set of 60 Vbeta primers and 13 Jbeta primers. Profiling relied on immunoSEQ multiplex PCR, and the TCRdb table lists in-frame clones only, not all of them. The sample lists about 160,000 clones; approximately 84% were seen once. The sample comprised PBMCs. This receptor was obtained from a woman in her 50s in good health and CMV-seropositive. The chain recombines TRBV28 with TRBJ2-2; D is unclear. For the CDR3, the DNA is TGTGCCAGCAGATCAAGCATGGCGAACACCGGGGAGCTGTTTTTT. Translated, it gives CASRSSMANTGELFF.